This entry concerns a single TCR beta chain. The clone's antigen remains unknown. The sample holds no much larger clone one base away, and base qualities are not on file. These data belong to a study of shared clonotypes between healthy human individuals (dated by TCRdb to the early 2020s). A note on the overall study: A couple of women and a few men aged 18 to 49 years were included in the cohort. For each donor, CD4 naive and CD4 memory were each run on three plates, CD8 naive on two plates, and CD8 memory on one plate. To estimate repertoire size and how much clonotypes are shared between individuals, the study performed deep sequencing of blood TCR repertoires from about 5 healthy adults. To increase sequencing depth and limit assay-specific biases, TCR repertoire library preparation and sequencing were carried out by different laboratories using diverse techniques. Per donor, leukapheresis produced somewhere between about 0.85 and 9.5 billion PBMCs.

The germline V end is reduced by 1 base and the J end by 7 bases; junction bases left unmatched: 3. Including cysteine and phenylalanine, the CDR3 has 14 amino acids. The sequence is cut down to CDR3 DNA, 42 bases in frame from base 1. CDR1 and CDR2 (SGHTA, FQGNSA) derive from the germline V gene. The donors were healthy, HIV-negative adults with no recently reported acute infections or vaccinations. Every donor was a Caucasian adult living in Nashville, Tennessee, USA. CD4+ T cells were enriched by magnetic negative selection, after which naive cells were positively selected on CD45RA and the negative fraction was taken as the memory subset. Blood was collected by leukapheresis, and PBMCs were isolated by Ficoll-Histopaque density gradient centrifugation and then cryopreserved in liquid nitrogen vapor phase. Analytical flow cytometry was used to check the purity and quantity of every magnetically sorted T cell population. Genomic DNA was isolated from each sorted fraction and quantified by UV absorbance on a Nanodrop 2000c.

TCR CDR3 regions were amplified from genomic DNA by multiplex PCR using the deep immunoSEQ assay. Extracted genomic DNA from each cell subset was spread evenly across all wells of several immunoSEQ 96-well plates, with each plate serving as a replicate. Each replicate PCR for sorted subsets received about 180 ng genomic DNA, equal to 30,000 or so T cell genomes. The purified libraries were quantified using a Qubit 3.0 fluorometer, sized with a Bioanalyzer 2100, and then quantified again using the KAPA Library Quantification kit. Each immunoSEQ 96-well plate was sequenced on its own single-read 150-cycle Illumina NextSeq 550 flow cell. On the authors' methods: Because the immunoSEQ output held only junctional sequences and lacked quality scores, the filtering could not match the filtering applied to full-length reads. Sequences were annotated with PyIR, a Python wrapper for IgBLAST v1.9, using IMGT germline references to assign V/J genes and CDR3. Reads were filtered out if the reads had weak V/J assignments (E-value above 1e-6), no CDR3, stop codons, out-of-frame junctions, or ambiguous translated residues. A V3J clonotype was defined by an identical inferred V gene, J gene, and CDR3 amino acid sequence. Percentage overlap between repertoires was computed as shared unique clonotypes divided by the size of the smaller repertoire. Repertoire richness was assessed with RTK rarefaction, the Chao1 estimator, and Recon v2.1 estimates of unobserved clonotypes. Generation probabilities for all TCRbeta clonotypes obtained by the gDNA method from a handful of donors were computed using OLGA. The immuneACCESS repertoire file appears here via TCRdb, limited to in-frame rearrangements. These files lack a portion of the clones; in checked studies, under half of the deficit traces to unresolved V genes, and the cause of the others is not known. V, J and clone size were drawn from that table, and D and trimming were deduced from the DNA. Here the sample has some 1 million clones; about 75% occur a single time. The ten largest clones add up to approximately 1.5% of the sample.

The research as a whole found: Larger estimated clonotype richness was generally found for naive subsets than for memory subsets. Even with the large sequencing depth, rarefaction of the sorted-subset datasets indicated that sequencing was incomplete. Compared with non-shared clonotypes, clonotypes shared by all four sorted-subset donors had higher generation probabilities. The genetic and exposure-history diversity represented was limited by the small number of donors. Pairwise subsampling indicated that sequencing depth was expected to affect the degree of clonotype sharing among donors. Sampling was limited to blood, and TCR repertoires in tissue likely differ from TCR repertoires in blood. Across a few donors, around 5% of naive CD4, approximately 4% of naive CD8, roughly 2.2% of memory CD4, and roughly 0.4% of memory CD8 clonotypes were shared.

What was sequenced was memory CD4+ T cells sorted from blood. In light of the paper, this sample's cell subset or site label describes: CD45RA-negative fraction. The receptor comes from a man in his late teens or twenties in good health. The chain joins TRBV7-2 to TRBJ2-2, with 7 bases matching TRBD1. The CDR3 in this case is CASSLGGGGGELFF. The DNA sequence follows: TGTGCCAGCAGCTTAGGAGGGGGCGGCGGGGAGCTGTTTTTT.